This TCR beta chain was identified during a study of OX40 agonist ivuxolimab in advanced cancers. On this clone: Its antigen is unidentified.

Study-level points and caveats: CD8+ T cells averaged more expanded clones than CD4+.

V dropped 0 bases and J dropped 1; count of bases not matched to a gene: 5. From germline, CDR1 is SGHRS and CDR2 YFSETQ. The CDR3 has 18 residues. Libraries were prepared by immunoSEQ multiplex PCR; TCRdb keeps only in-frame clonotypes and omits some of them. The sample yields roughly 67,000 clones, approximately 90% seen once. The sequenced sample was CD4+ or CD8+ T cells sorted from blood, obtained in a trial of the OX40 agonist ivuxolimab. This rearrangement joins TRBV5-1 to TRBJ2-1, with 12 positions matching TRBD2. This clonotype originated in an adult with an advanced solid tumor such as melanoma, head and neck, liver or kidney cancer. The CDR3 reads CASSLALLAGGSYNEQFF. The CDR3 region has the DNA TGCGCCAGCAGCTTGGCCCTACTAGCGGGAGGTTCCTACAATGAGCAGTTCTTC. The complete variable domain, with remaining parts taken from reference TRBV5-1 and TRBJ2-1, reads KAGVTQTPRYLIKTRGQQVTLSCSPISGHRSVSWYQQTPGQGLQFLFEYFSETQRNKGNFPGRFSGRQFSNSRSEMNVSTLELGDSALYLCASSLALLAGGSYNEQFFGPGTRLTVL.